This T cell receptor (beta chain) was recovered during a study of T cells after yellow fever vaccination. Notes on the study in general: It was the secondary response that reached its peak faster, day 5 versus 15, but it was weaker.

TCRdb redid the calling of the 5' RACE reads with MiXCR, one entry per CDR3 protein. This table has 300,000 to 450,000 distinct CDR3 sequences, about 6.2% appearing once. The ends were cut back, 7 bases at V and 1 base at J, with 8 bases in the middle. Germline assignment: CDR1 SQVTM and CDR2 ANQGSEA. CDR3 length equals 12 residues. With respect to this clonotype: What it binds is unknown.

The receptor's source is a man aged 25-45 years who received the YFV17D yellow fever vaccine. Here the sequenced sample was PBMCs, taken 5 days after the yellow fever booster vaccination. The chain uses TRBV29-1 and TRBJ2-1, with D possibly matching TRBD2 (5 bases). CDR3 bases: TGCAGCGGTGGAGGATCCTACAATGAGCAGTTCTTC. It translates to CSGGGSYNEQFF.